This T cell receptor beta chain was profiled in a study of T cells in lung cancer brain metastases. V shed 6 bases and J shed 8 bases, with 13 bases lying between them. The germline V gene encodes CDR1 ENHRY and CDR2 SYGVKD. The CDR3 runs 13 residues. The table came from immunoSEQ multiplex PCR; TCRdb's copy has only in-frame clones and leaves some out. Of approximately 4,300 clones in the sample, roughly 90% were seen once. The sequence was obtained from a man between 60 and 70 years old with non-small cell lung cancer. The genes are TRBV10-3 and TRBJ2-2; D tentatively reads TRBD1 or TRBD2 (5 bases each). Material: tumor tissue from the primary lung tumor. This chain's CDR3 is CAIRGPTGGELFF. For the CDR3, the DNA is TGTGCCATCAGGGGACCGACTGGTGGGGAGCTGTTTTTT.